The text below deals with one T cell receptor beta chain. What it binds is not known. Since the CDR3 does not end with the conserved phenylalanine or tryptophan, this likely comes from a read error. The data are from a study of tumor and adjacent non-tumor tissue in lung cancer. Study-wide background: Histology: about twelve adenocarcinoma, 2 squamous cell carcinoma, 1 small cell lung cancer. Patients were aged roughly 31 to 76, nine to eleven men and about 5 women, stage I to III.

General study points: Significantly higher TCR diversity was found in tumor than normal lung.

The CDR3 length is 13 residues. From germline, CDR1 is SEHNR and CDR2 FQNEAQ (reference sequence). This sample's RNA came from whole unsorted tissue. Between August and November 2014, newly diagnosed, chemotherapy-naive lung cancer patients underwent thoracic surgery in China. Three rounds of nested PCR, following a modified ARM-PCR protocol, produced the TCRbeta library. TCRdb reanalysed the multiplex PCR reads using MiXCR and keeps one entry per CDR3 protein. The table includes under 95,000 distinct CDR3 sequences, 61% detected once. V gene TRBV7-9 combines with J gene TRBJ2-3; D remains ambiguous. The sample was lung tumor tissue. This TCR came from a man in his 70s with non-small cell lung cancer. The CDR3 spells CVSSLPGPDTQYL. DNA for the CDR3: TGTGTCAGCAGTCTCCCGGGCCCAGATACGCAGTATTTG.